This section outlines one TCR beta chain sequence together with its context. Between the trimmed V and J ends, which lost 6 bases and 3 bases, there was a span of 11 bases. The V gene's germline CDR1 is MNHEY and CDR2 SVGEGT. The CDR3 loop spans 14 amino acids. This entry comes from a study of blood T cell repertoires in COVID-19. Overall study context: The analysed material was cDNA or gDNA that came from T cells, B-cell-depleted T cells, or PBMCs.

Some clones are missing from TCRdb's copy, which holds only in-frame ones; the method was immunoSEQ multiplex PCR. The sample has 130,000 to 150,000 clones; roughly 83% are singletons. J is TRBJ1-4 and V is TRBV6-2 or TRBV6-3; a possible D gene is TRBD1 (5 bases). Sequenced: peripheral blood. This receptor was obtained from a woman aged 80 or older with acute or convalescent COVID-19. The CDR3 spells CASSLWGANEKLFF. DNA for the CDR3: TGTGCCAGCAGCTTGTGGGGGGCTAATGAAAAACTGTTTTTT.